A selection of T cell receptor beta chains follows, all from one sample in a study. From the 5' RACE reads, TCRdb called clonotypes with MiXCR, one entry per CDR3 protein. The sample records about 62,000 distinct CDR3 sequences, around 30% being singletons. The sample was tumor-infiltrating naive CD4+ T cells sorted from the breast tumor. These receptors were obtained from a female donor with breast cancer. The CDR3 runs from the conserved cysteine through the conserved F or W. D genes are given only for firm matches. Where a row states a size, it is once, few, many or the class of an expanded clone; other rows omit it.

clone size: few; J gene: TRBJ2-1; D gene: TRBD2; V gene: TRBV7-2; CDR3 protein: CASSLQTSAYNEQFF; CDR3 DNA: TGTGCCAGCAGCCTTCAAACTAGCGCGTACAATGAGCAGTTCTTC
clone size: few; J gene: TRBJ2-7; D gene: NA; V gene: TRBV5-5; CDR3 protein: CASSLQGGEDEQYF; CDR3 DNA: TGTGCCAGCAGCTTACAGGGTGGGGAGGACGAGCAGTACTTC
clone size: NA; J gene: TRBJ2-2; D gene: TRBD1; V gene: TRBV5-1; CDR3 protein: CASSSTGNTGELLF; CDR3 DNA: TGCGCCAGCAGCTCGACAGGGAACACCGGGGAGCTGCTTTTT
clone size: NA; J gene: TRBJ2-1; D gene: TRBD2; V gene: TRBV11-1; CDR3 protein: CASSLRLADDNEQFF; CDR3 DNA: TGTGCTAGCAGCTTAAGGCTAGCGGACGACAATGAGCAGTTCTTC
clone size: NA; J gene: TRBJ1-1; D gene: NA; V gene: TRBV18; CDR3 protein: CASSHGQNTEAFF; CDR3 DNA: TGTGCCAGCTCACACGGACAGAACACTGAAGCTTTCTTT
clone size: many; J gene: TRBJ1-1; D gene: NA; V gene: TRBV6-2/TRBV6-3; CDR3 protein: CASRYEGNTEAFF; CDR3 DNA: TGTGCCAGCAGGTATGAGGGAAACACTGAAGCTTTCTTT
clone size: NA; J gene: TRBJ1-2; D gene: NA; V gene: TRBV4-1; CDR3 protein: CASSQVRRGGGYTF; CDR3 DNA: TGCGCCAGCAGCCAAGTCCGAAGAGGGGGGGGCTACACCTTC
clone size: NA; J gene: TRBJ1-2; D gene: NA; V gene: TRBV12-3/TRBV12-4; CDR3 protein: CASTKGSENYGYTF; CDR3 DNA: TGTGCCAGCACCAAAGGTTCAGAGAACTATGGCTACACCTTC
clone size: NA; J gene: TRBJ1-1; D gene: TRBD1; V gene: TRBV3-1; CDR3 protein: CASSQGTGGTAFF; CDR3 DNA: TGTGCCAGCAGCCAAGGTACAGGGGGCACAGCTTTCTTT
clone size: many; J gene: TRBJ2-7; D gene: NA; V gene: TRBV7-3; CDR3 protein: CASSLMASSYEQYF; CDR3 DNA: TGTGCCAGCAGCTTAATGGCTAGCTCCTACGAGCAGTACTTC
clone size: NA; J gene: TRBJ2-1; D gene: TRBD2; V gene: TRBV20-1; CDR3 protein: CSASVFGGGRSYNEQFF; CDR3 DNA: TGCAGTGCTAGTGTTTTCGGAGGCGGGAGATCCTACAATGAGCAGTTCTTC
clone size: NA; J gene: TRBJ2-7; D gene: TRBD2; V gene: TRBV7-3; CDR3 protein: CASSEKRGYEQNF; CDR3 DNA: TGTGCCAGCAGCGAAAAGCGGGGCTACGAGCAGAACTTC
clone size: few; J gene: TRBJ2-5; D gene: TRBD1; V gene: TRBV27; CDR3 protein: CASSHQRQGDQETQYF; CDR3 DNA: TGTGCCAGCAGTCACCAAAGACAGGGCGACCAAGAGACCCAGTACTTC
clone size: NA; J gene: TRBJ2-7; D gene: NA; V gene: TRBV7-3; CDR3 protein: CASSAGEEQYF; CDR3 DNA: TGTGCCAGCAGCGCAGGGGAGGAGCAGTACTTC
clone size: few; J gene: TRBJ1-1; D gene: NA; V gene: TRBV15; CDR3 protein: CATSLEGRNTEAFF; CDR3 DNA: TGTGCCACCAGTCTCGAGGGGCGTAACACTGAAGCTTTCTTT
clone size: many; J gene: TRBJ1-1; D gene: TRBD1; V gene: TRBV5-1; CDR3 protein: CASSLQQGGTEAFF; CDR3 DNA: TGCGCCAGCAGCTTACAACAGGGGGGCACTGAAGCTTTCTTT
clone size: few; J gene: TRBJ2-5; D gene: NA; V gene: TRBV5-1; CDR3 protein: CASSLGSQQETQYF; CDR3 DNA: TGCGCCAGCAGCTTGGGAAGTCAACAAGAGACCCAGTACTTC
clone size: medium-sized; J gene: TRBJ1-2; D gene: NA; V gene: TRBV4-1; CDR3 protein: CASSLEPLRVSGYTF; CDR3 DNA: TGCGCCAGCAGCCTCGAGCCCCTAAGGGTATCTGGCTACACCTTC
clone size: few; J gene: TRBJ1-1; D gene: NA; V gene: TRBV5-1; CDR3 protein: CASSLSAQTEAFF; CDR3 DNA: TGCGCCAGCAGCTTGAGCGCCCAGACTGAAGCTTTCTTT
clone size: many; J gene: TRBJ1-1; D gene: TRBD1; V gene: TRBV6-1; CDR3 protein: CASTADRVIPMNTEAFF; CDR3 DNA: TGTGCCAGCACCGCGGACAGGGTTATCCCAATGAACACTGAAGCTTTCTTT